This T cell receptor beta chain derives from a study of blood T cell repertoires in COVID-19. Background on the study: PBMCs, B-cell-depleted T cells, or T cells provided the cDNA or gDNA that made up the material.

The CDR3 loop spans 19 amino acids. V dropped 3 bases and J dropped 0 bases, with 21 bases sitting between them. CDR1 and CDR2 from the germline V gene are SGHTA and FQGNSA. TCRdb's copy holds only in-frame clones and misses some; the assay was immunoSEQ multiplex PCR. This table has 40,000 to 65,000 clones, around four fifths appearing once. This TCR was sampled from a human donor in a cohort sampled during active COVID-19. The rearrangement links TRBV7-2 to TRBJ1-3; tentative D call: TRBD1 (5 bases). Sequencing was done on a sample of peripheral blood. The CDR3 reads CASSFLGRQKSSSGNTIYF. The CDR3 bases are TGTGCCAGCAGCTTTTTGGGAAGACAGAAATCGAGCTCTGGAAACACCATATATTTT.